This T cell receptor beta chain appears in the sequencing data of a study of cytomegalovirus exposure and HLA in healthy donors. Turning to the study itself: A preliminary data release comprised roughly 85 million unique TCRs obtained from HLA-typed donors.

On this clone itself: What it binds is unknown.

With 60 Vbeta and 13 Jbeta primers, the PCR was carried out. Clones were sequenced by immunoSEQ multiplex PCR, and TCRdb holds only the in-frame ones, with some missing. The sample holds about 150,000 clones, 60% to 85% seen once. Study-wide points: In a later analysis, a missense DCLRE1C variant was linked to TCR beta V- and J-gene trimming.

The CDR3 sequence is 16 residues long. Losses at the gene ends were 5 bases for V and 4 bases for J; bases not matched to a gene: 9. Germline loops: CDR1 LNHDA, CDR2 SQIVND (reference sequence). J is TRBJ2-3 and V is TRBV19, with 10 positions matching TRBD1. The receptor comes from a woman aged 40 to 50 in good health and CMV-seronegative. Sequencing was done on a sample of PBMCs. As DNA, the CDR3 is TGTGCCAGTAGTCCCCTGACAGGGGGCAGGGCAGATACGCAGTATTTT. Its protein is CASSPLTGGRADTQYF. Full variable domain (missing parts from reference TRBV19 and TRBJ2-3): DGGITQSPKYLFRKEGQNVTLSCEQNLNHDAMYWYRQDPGQGLRLIYYSQIVNDFQKGDIAEGYSVSREKKESFPLTVTSAQKNPTAFYLCASSPLTGGRADTQYFGPGTRLTVL.